What follows are 28 T cell receptor beta chains derived from one specimen sequenced in a study of control samples from healthy donors and cancer patients. Sequenced by immunoSEQ multiplex PCR; TCRdb stores in-frame clones only, minus some. This table has 130,000 or so clones, around 87% appearing once. The source material was blood. These receptor sequences come from a man between 60 and 75 years old in good health.

This chain uses TRBV6-6 with TRBJ1-2; perhaps TRBD1 as D (5 bases). V lost 9 bases and J 4 bases, leaving 21 bases between the germline ends. CDR1 is MNHNY and CDR2 is SVGAGI in the germline V gene (reference sequence). CDR3 length: 15 residues. This chain's CDR3 is CASSTQGLKGYGYTF. In nucleotides, the CDR3 is TGTGCCAGTTCGACTCAGGGCCTCAAGGGCTATGGCTACACCTTC.

This chain links TRBV2 with TRBJ2-3, with TRBD2 identical over 11 bases. V shed 4 bases and J 5 bases; nucleotides not matched to a gene: 5. This CDR3 has 15 residues. Germline CDR1 and CDR2: SNHLY and FYNNEI. The CDR3 loop reads CASSGSGGAVDTQYF. As DNA, the CDR3 is TGTGCCAGCAGTGGTAGCGGGGGGGCGGTAGATACGCAGTATTTT.

This sequence joins TRBV7-2 and TRBJ1-1; possible D gene TRBD1, 5 bases. Trimming left V 3 bases short and J 3 bases short, with 11 bases between. CDR1 and CDR2 (germline): SGHTA, FQGNSA. This CDR3 region has 14 residues. CDR3 DNA: TGTGCCAGCAGCTTGGGACCCCTAGACACTGAAGCTTTCTTT. It yields the protein CASSLGPLDTEAFF.

The chain is built from TRBV29-1 and TRBJ1-1; tentatively, D is TRBD1 (5 bases). This CDR3 spans 13 amino acids. The V gene lost 7 bases and the J gene lost 1 base, with 13 bases spanning the gap. Germline V CDR1 and CDR2: SQVTM, ANQGSEA. As DNA, the CDR3 is TGCAGCGGCTTAGGACAATGGAACACTGAAGCTTTCTTT. Protein product: CSGLGQWNTEAFF.

The rearrangement joins TRBV4-1 to TRBJ2-3; a possible D gene is TRBD2 (5 bases). V dropped 0 bases and J dropped 5 bases, with 12 bases sitting between them. CDR1 is MGHRA, CDR2 YSYEKL, per germline. The CDR3 has 15 amino acids. The CDR3 loop is CASSQDRLAGDTQYF. CDR3 coding DNA: TGCGCCAGCAGCCAAGATAGGCTAGCTGGAGATACGCAGTATTTT.

This clone was recorded only once. This chain links TRBV5-1 with TRBJ2-2; TRBD1 matches 12 bases. In germline, CDR1 is SGHRS, CDR2 YFSETQ. This CDR3 is built from 16 residues. With 0 bases clipped from V and 7 bases from J, the junction kept 4 bases outside the gene matches. CDR3 in amino acids: CASSLAGTGGSGELFF. DNA of the CDR3: TGCGCCAGCAGCTTGGCGGGGACAGGGGGCAGCGGGGAGCTGTTTTTT.

J is TRBJ1-2 and V is TRBV24-1; TRBD1 is a possible D gene (6 bases). Per germline, CDR1 KGHDR and CDR2 SFDVKD. This CDR3 spans 16 amino acids. The V end lost 5 bases, the J end lost 4 bases, and 19 bases lay between the germline ends. The CDR3 DNA follows: TGTGCCACCAGTGGGTTGGCAAAGACAGGAACCTATGGCTACACCTTC. Its translation: CATSGLAKTGTYGYTF.

The chain combines TRBV28 with TRBJ1-5; 7 bases are shared with TRBD1. Looked up from germline, CDR1 is MDHEN and CDR2 is SYDVKM. This CDR3 has 15 residues. The V and J ends lost 6 bases and 4 bases, in that order; junction bases with no gene match: 9. The CDR3 DNA is TGTGCCAGCAGCCTTTCGACAGGGAGGAATCAGCCCCAGCATTTT. This codes for CASSLSTGRNQPQHF.

The chain couples TRBV28 to TRBJ2-1, with D hard to call. V gave up 6 bases and J gave up 0 bases, with 12 bases separating them. This CDR3 is built from 15 residues. In germline, CDR1 is MDHEN, CDR2 SYDVKM. CDR3 protein: CASSYSYSSYNEQFF. DNA of the CDR3: TGTGCCAGCAGCTACAGTTACAGCTCCTACAATGAGCAGTTCTTC.

The J gene is TRBJ1-4, the V gene TRBV6-6; TRBD1 matches at 8 bases. CDR3 length equals 18 residues. V shed 5 bases, J shed 8 bases, and the junction held 19 bases outside the gene matches. From germline, CDR1 is MNHNY and CDR2 SVGAGI (reference sequence). CDR3 nucleotide sequence: TGTGCCAGCAGTCCAGGGGGCGCGGGACTCGGGGTATTGGAAAAACTGTTTTTT. Protein sequence: CASSPGGAGLGVLEKLFF.

There are a few counts of this clone. Other DNA sequences from this sample encode an identical CDR3 as well. This chain links TRBV28 with TRBJ1-1; 9 bases agree with TRBD1. This CDR3 is built from 14 residues. V lost 4 bases to trimming and J lost 4 bases; unmatched junction nucleotides: 4. CDR1 is MDHEN, CDR2 SYDVKM, per germline. CDR3 sequence (DNA): TGTGCCAGCAGTTACAGGGGGCTGGGCACTGAAGCTTTCTTT. Protein product: CASSYRGLGTEAFF.

The chain employs TRBV6-5 and TRBJ1-2; D uncertain. The V gene lost 6 bases and the J gene lost 4 bases, with 9 bases spanning the gap. The CDR3 is 12 residues long. The germline V gene encodes CDR1 MNHEY and CDR2 SVGAGI. The CDR3 region has the DNA TGTGCCAGCAGGTCCCCTCTCTATGGCTACACCTTC. Translation: CASRSPLYGYTF.

This clone showed up just a few times. This chain links TRBV9 with TRBJ1-2; D possibly corresponds to TRBD1 (5 bases). The CDR3 length is 14 residues. Trimming stripped 1 base from V and 3 bases from J, with 10 bases between. Germline V gives CDR1 SGDLS, CDR2 YYNGEE. The CDR3 DNA reads TGTGCCAGCAGCGTACTAGGGGCCTACTATGGCTACACCTTC. Amino acid sequence: CASSVLGAYYGYTF.

The chain employs TRBV5-6 and TRBJ1-2; 7 positions agree with TRBD1. Germline V gives CDR1 SGHDT, CDR2 YYEEEE. The V segment lost 4 bases and the J segment 4 bases; nucleotides outside the gene matches: 13. This CDR3 is 16 amino acids long. CDR3 nucleotides: TGTGCCAGCAGCAGTATTGGTGGGGACAGAGTCTATGGCTACACCTTC. Encoded protein: CASSSIGGDRVYGYTF.

This clone was seen more than once but under ten times. J is TRBJ1-5 and V is TRBV4-1; tentatively, D is TRBD1 (5 bases). V dropped 1 base and J dropped 2 bases, with 6 bases sitting between them. Germline values: CDR1 MGHRA, CDR2 YSYEKL. The CDR3 is 14 residues long. The CDR3 loop is CASSQVRGNQPQHF. DNA of the CDR3: TGCGCCAGCAGCCAAGTCAGGGGCAATCAGCCCCAGCATTTT.

The chain links TRBV15 to TRBJ2-1, with 9 positions matching TRBD1. V was pared by 0 bases and J by 3 bases, with 6 bases of the junction left unmatched. Germline CDR1 and CDR2: LNHNV and YYDKDF (reference sequence). The CDR3 spans 17 residues. This chain's CDR3 is CATSREQPGQGYNEQFF. The CDR3 DNA reads as TGTGCCACCAGCAGAGAACAACCGGGACAGGGCTACAATGAGCAGTTCTTC.

This sequence joins TRBV10-2 and TRBJ2-7; D tentatively reads TRBD1 or TRBD2 (6 bases each). The V and J ends lost 3 bases and 0 bases respectively, with 15 bases between them. The CDR3 has 16 amino acids. Germline V CDR1 and CDR2: WSHSY, SAAADI. CDR3 nucleotides: TGCGCCAGCAGTGATCCGGGGGCCGAGAGCTCCTACGAGCAGTACTTC. Translating gives CASSDPGAESSYEQYF.

V is TRBV7-2 and J is TRBJ1-4, with D maybe TRBD1 (5 bases). CDR3 length equals 14 residues. V was trimmed by 5 bases and J by 0 bases, leaving 7 bases between them. Per the germline V gene, CDR1 is SGHTA and CDR2 is FQGNSA. The CDR3 loop reads CASSIRATNEKLFF. The CDR3 DNA is TGTGCCAGCAGCATCAGGGCAACTAATGAAAAACTGTTTTTT. Based on the CDR3 plus reference TRBV7-2 and TRBJ1-4, the full variable domain is GAGVSQSPSNKVTEKGKDVELRCDPISGHTALYWYRQSLGQGLEFLIYFQGNSAPDKSGLPSDRFSAERTGGSVSTLTIQRTQQEDSAVYLCASSIRATNEKLFFGSGTQLSVL.

The gene calls are TRBV10-3 and TRBJ1-5; 7 nucleotides line up with TRBD1. CDR3 size: 17 residues. With 3 bases clipped from V and 4 bases from J, the junction kept 12 bases outside the gene matches. The V gene's germline CDR1 is ENHRY and CDR2 SYGVKD. The CDR3: CAISDSGTGTDNQPQHF. The CDR3, as DNA: TGTGCCATCAGTGATAGCGGAACCGGGACAGATAATCAGCCCCAGCATTTT.

This chain uses TRBV6-5 with TRBJ2-7; tentative D call: TRBD1 (5 bases). Trimming took 5 bases from V and 0 from J, leaving 11 bases between them. Germline lookup yields CDR1 MNHEY and CDR2 SVGAGI. There are 14 residues in the CDR3. The CDR3 loop reads CASSQHRSSYEQYF. In nucleotides, the CDR3 is TGTGCCAGCAGTCAACACAGGAGCTCCTACGAGCAGTACTTC.

The chain carries TRBV7-6 and TRBJ1-1; D perhaps matches TRBD1 (6 bases). The V end lost 4 bases, the J end lost 9 bases, and 12 bases lay between the germline ends. The germline V gene has CDR1 SGHVS and CDR2 FNYEAQ. The CDR3 sequence is 12 residues long. CDR3 DNA sequence: TGTGCCAGCAGCTACCTCCAGGGGAAAGCTTTCTTT. This sequence encodes CASSYLQGKAFF.

This clone came up once. The chain has TRBV7-9 and TRBJ1-2, with D possibly matching TRBD1 (5 bases). Looked up from germline, CDR1 is SEHNR and CDR2 is FQNEAQ (reference sequence). The CDR3 spans 15 residues. V was clipped by 2 bases and J by 1 base, with 11 bases between them. The CDR3 reads CASSLPGDVNYGYTF. The CDR3 DNA reads TGTGCCAGCAGCTTACCGGGGGATGTTAACTATGGCTACACCTTC.

This chain joins TRBV24-1 and TRBJ2-5; 7 positions agree with TRBD2. The CDR3 is 13 residues long. The V gene's germline CDR1 is KGHDR and CDR2 SFDVKD. V shed 0 bases and J 10 bases; nucleotides not matched to a gene: 4. CDR3 DNA sequence: TGTGCCACCAGTGATTTGGGGACGGGGGGCCAGTACTTC. It encodes CATSDLGTGGQYF.

The V call is TRBV27, the J call TRBJ2-7, with D unresolved. Trimming stripped 3 bases from V and 3 bases from J, with 12 bases between. This CDR3 is built from 14 residues. The V gene's germline CDR1 is MNHEY and CDR2 SMNVEV (reference sequence). The CDR3 DNA sequence: TGTGCCAGCAGTTTTAGAGAGACGGTCTACGAGCAGTACTTC. Its protein is CASSFRETVYEQYF.

The chain recombines TRBV19 with TRBJ1-5, with 8 bases fitting TRBD1. This CDR3 region has 16 residues. J gave up 8 bases and V 7 bases, and 16 bases lay outside the gene matches. Germline V gene sequence: CDR1 LNHDA, CDR2 SQIVND (reference sequence). CDR3 in DNA: TGTGCCAGTAATTCCGGACAGGGATTGTTTGGTGAGCCCCAGCATTTT. It yields the protein CASNSGQGLFGEPQHF. The whole variable domain, filled in from reference TRBV19 and TRBJ1-5, reads DGGITQSPKYLFRKEGQNVTLSCEQNLNHDAMYWYRQDPGQGLRLIYYSQIVNDFQKGDIAEGYSVSREKKESFPLTVTSAQKNPTAFYLCASNSGQGLFGEPQHFGDGTRLSIL.

This clone was found once. The chain joins TRBV15 to TRBJ1-4, with TRBD1 matching over 9 bases. CDR3 length: 16 amino acids. Per germline, CDR1 LNHNV and CDR2 YYDKDF (reference sequence). With 9 bases clipped from V and 0 bases from J, the junction kept 8 bases outside the gene matches. DNA of the CDR3: TGTGCCACTGCCCCGGGACAGGGTACAACTAATGAAAAACTGTTTTTT. Translated, it gives CATAPGQGTTNEKLFF.

This clone occurred a few times. This sequence joins TRBV5-1 and TRBJ1-2, with D hard to call. Per germline, CDR1 SGHRS and CDR2 YFSETQ. The CDR3 runs 14 residues. The V and J ends lost 0 bases and 4 bases respectively, with 10 bases between them. CDR3 DNA: TGCGCCAGCAGCTTGGTGGCAGGCGGCTATGGCTACACCTTC. Its translation is CASSLVAGGYGYTF.

CDR3 nucleotides: TGCGCCAGCAGCCAAGGGACTAGCGGGGGAGCGGAAGCCAAAAACATTCAGTACTTC. Its protein is CASSQGTSGGAEAKNIQYF. J is TRBJ2-4 and V is TRBV4-1, with TRBD2 matching 13 bases. The CDR3 has 19 residues. V was clipped by 1 base and J by 0 bases; unmatched bases: 6. Germline V gene sequence: CDR1 MGHRA, CDR2 YSYEKL.